This TCR beta chain was sequenced in a study of blood T cells in healthy people across ages. Findings of the study overall: When one million T cells were used, diversity estimates were thought to be underestimates.

Per germline, CDR1 DFQATT and CDR2 SNEGSKA (reference sequence). V lost 5 bases and J lost 4; bases outside the gene matches: 6. The CDR3 runs 14 residues. PCR was performed a second time for 7 to 11 cycles using a sample-barcoded 5' primer and a J-beta primer mix. MiXCR, applied by TCRdb to the 5' RACE reads, yields one record per CDR3 protein. Of roughly 1.6 million distinct CDR3 sequences detected, about 31% appear once; the ten largest clones hold 11%. Samples each yielded at least 5.5 micrograms of total RNA. This clonotype came up a few times. Its antigen remains unidentified. The rearrangement joins TRBV20-1 to TRBJ2-5; TRBD2 agrees at 11 bases. Material for sequencing was blood. The TCR was taken from a young woman in good health. CDR3 sequence (DNA): TGCAGTGCTGAAGAGACTAGCGGGGTAGAGACCCAGTACTTC. This gives the protein CSAEETSGVETQYF.